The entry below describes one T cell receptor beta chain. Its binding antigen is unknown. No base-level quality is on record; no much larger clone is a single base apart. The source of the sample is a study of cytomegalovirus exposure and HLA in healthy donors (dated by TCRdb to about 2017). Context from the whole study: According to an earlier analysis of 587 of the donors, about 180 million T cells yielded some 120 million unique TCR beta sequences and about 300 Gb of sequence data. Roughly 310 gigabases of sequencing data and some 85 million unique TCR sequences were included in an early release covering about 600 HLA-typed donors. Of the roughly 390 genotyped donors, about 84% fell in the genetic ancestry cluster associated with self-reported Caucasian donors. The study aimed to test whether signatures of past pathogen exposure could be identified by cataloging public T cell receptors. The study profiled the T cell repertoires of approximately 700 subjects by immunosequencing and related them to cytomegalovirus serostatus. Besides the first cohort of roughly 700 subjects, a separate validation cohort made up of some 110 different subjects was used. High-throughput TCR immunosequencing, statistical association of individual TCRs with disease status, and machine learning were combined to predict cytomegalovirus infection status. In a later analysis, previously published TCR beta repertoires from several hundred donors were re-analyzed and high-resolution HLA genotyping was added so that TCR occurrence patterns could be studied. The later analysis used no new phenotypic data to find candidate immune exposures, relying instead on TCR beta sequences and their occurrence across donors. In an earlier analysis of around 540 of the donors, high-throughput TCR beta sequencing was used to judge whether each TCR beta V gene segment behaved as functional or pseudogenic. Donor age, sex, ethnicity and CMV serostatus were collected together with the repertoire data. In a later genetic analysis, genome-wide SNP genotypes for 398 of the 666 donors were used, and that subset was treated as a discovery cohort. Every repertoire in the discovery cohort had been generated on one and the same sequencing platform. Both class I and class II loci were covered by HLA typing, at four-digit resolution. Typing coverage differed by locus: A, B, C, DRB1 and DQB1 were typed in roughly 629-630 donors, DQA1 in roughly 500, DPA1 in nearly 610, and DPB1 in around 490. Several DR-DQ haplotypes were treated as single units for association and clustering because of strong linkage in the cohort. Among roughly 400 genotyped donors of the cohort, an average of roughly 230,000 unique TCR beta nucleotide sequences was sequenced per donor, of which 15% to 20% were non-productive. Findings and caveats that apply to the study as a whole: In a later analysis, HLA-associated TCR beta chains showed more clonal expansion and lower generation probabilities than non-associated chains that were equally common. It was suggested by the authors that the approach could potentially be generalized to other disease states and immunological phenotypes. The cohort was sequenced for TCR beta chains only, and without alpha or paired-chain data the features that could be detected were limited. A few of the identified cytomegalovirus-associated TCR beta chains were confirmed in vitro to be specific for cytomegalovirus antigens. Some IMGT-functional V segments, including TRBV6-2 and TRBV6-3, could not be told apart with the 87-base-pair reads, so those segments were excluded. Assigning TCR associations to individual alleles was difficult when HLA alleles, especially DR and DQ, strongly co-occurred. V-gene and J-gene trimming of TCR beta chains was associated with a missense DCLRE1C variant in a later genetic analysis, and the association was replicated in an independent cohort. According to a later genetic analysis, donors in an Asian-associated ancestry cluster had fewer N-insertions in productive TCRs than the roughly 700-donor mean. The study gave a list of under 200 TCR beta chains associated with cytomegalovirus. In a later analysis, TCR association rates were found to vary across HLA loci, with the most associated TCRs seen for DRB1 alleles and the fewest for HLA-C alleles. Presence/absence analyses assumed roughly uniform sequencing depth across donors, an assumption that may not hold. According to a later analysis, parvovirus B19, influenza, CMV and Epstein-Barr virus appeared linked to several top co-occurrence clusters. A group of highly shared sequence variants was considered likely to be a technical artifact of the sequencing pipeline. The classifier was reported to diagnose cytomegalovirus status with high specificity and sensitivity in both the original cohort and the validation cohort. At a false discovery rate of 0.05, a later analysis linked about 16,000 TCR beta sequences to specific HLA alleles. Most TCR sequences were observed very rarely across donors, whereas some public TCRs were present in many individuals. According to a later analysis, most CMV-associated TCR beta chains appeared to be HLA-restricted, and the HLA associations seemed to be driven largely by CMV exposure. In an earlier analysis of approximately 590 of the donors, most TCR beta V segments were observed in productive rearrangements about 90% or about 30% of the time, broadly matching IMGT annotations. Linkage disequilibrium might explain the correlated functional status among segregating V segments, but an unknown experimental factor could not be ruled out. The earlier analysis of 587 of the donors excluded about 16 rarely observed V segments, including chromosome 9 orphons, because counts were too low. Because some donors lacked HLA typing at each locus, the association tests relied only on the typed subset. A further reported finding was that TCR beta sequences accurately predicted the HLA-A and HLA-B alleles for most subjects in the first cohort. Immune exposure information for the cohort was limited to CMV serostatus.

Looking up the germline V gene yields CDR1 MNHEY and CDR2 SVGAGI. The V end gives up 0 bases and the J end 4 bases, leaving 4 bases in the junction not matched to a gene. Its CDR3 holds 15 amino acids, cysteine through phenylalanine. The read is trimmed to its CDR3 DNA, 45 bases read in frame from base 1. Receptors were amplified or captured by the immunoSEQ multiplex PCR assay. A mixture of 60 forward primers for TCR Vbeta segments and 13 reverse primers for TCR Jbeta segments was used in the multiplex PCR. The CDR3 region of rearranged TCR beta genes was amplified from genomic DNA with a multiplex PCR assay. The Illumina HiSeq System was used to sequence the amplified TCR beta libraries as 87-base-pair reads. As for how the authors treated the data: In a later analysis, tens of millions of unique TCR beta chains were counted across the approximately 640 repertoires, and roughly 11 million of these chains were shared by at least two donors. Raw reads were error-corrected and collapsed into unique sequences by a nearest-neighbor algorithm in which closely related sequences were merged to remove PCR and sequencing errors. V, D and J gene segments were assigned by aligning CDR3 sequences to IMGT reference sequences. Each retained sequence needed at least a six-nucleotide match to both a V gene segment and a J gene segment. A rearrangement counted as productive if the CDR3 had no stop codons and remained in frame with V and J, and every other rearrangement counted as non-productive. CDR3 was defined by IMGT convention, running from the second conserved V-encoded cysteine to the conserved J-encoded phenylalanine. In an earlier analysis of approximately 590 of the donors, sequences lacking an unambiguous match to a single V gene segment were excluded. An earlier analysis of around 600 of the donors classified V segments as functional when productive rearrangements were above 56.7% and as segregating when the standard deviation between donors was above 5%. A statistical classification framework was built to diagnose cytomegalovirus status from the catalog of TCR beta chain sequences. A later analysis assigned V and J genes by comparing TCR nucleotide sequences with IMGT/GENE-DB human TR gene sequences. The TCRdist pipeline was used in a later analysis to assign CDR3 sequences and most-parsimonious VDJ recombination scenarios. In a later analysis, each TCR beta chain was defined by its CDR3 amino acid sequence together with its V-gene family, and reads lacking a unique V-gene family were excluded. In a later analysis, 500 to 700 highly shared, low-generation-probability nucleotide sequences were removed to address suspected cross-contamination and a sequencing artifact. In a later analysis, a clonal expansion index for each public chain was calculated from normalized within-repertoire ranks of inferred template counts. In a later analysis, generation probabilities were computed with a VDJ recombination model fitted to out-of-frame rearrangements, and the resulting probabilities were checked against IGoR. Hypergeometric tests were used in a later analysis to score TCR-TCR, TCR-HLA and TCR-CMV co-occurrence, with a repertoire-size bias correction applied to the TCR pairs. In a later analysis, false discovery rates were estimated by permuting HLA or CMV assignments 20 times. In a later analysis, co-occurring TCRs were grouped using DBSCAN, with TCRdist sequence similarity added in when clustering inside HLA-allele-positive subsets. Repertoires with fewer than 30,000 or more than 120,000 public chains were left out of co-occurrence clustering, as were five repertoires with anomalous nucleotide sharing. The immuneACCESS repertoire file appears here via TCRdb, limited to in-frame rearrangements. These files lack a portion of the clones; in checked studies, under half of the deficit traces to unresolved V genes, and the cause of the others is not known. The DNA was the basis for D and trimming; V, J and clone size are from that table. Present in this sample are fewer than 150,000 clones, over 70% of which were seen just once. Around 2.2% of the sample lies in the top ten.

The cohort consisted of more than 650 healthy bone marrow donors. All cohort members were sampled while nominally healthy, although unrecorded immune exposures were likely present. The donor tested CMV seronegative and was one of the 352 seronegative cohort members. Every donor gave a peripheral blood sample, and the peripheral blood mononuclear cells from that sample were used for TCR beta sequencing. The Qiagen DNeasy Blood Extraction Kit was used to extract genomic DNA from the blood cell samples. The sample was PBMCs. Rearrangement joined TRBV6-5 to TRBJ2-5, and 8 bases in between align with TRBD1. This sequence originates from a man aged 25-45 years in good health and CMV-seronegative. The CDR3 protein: CASSYSGRGRETQYF. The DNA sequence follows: TGTGCCAGCAGTTACTCGGGCAGGGGGCGAGAGACCCAGTACTTC.